The 16 T cell receptor beta chains below all came from one sample that was sequenced in a study of shared clonotypes between healthy human individuals. TCRdb's table, derived via immunoSEQ multiplex PCR, lists solely in-frame clones and lacks some. The sample has some 2,000,000 clones, approximately 94% seen once. Naive CD8 populations comprised CD45RO-negative cells positively selected for CCR7, excluding terminally differentiated effector memory CD45RA+ cells. Sequencing used naive CD8+ T cells sorted from blood. The receptors come from a man aged 18 to 35 in good health.

This clone was detected only once. The chain has TRBV27 and TRBJ1-1; perhaps TRBD1 as D (6 bases). V lost 1 base and J lost 1, with 13 bases in between. The CDR3 length is 16 residues. Germline lookup yields CDR1 MNHEY and CDR2 SMNVEV (reference sequence). CDR3 sequence: CASSLFGGQGNTEAFF. The DNA for the CDR3 is TGTGCCAGCAGTTTATTCGGGGGGCAGGGGAACACTGAAGCTTTCTTT.

V usage is TRBV30 and J usage is TRBJ1-1, with 8 bases aligning to TRBD1. This CDR3 contains 15 residues. The V gene's germline CDR1 is GTSNPN and CDR2 SVGIG (reference sequence). With V trimmed by 3 bases and J by 1 base, 7 bases remained unmatched. CDR3: CAWRGPGTGNTEAFF. Here the CDR3 DNA reads TGTGCCTGGAGGGGCCCAGGGACAGGGAACACTGAAGCTTTCTTT.

CDR3 residues: CASSVGFSGIGDEQFF. The CDR3 DNA is TGTGCCAGCAGCGTAGGGTTCAGCGGGATTGGGGATGAGCAGTTCTTC. The chain is built from TRBV9 and TRBJ2-1; TRBD2 matches at 7 bases. Trimming took 0 bases from V and 8 from J; bases not matched to a gene: 11. The CDR3 is made up of 16 amino acids. Germline V gene lookup returns CDR1 SGDLS and CDR2 YYNGEE.

The chain carries TRBV7-6 and TRBJ2-3; 12 nucleotides match TRBD2. J gave up 3 bases and V 1 base, and 5 bases lay outside the gene matches. Germline V gene lookup returns CDR1 SGHVS and CDR2 FNYEAQ. This CDR3 comprises 17 residues. CDR3 protein: CASSLVPSGGGTDTQYF. CDR3 nucleotides: TGTGCCAGCAGCTTAGTTCCTAGCGGGGGGGGAACAGATACGCAGTATTTT.

The chain joins TRBV7-2 to TRBJ2-7; 10 nucleotides line up with TRBD1. V gave up 4 bases and J gave up 2 bases; unmatched junction bases: 5. CDR1 SGHTA and CDR2 FQGNSA come from the germline V gene. The CDR3 has 15 residues. In DNA form, the CDR3 reads TGTGCCAGCAGCTGGGGGACAGGGGCCCCCTACGAGCAGTACTTC. It codes for CASSWGTGAPYEQYF.

The gene calls are TRBV13 and TRBJ2-1, with unresolved D. Germline CDR1 and CDR2: PRHDT and FYEKMQ (reference sequence). V was pared by 6 bases and J by 7 bases, with 16 bases between. The CDR3 is 14 amino acids. CDR3 sequence reads: CASRGPPTLNEQFF. The CDR3 nucleotides are TGTGCCAGCAGAGGGCCCCCGACGTTGAATGAGCAGTTCTTC. The entire variable domain, with the rest obtained from reference TRBV13 and TRBJ2-1, is as follows: AAGVIQSPRHLIKEKRETATLKCYPIPRHDTVYWYQQGPGQDPQFLISFYEKMQSDKGSIPDRFSAQQFSDYHSELNMSSLELGDSALYFCASRGPPTLNEQFFGPGTRLTVL.

The chain employs TRBV27 and TRBJ1-2; possible D gene TRBD1, 5 bases. CDR3 length: 13 amino acids. Trimming stripped 5 bases from V and 8 bases from J, with 15 bases between. Germline lookup yields CDR1 MNHEY and CDR2 SMNVEV (reference sequence). The CDR3 DNA is TGTGCCAGCAGTCAAGGAGGGACCGACGGCTACACCTTC. It translates to CASSQGGTDGYTF.

The chain joins TRBV15 to TRBJ2-7, with TRBD1 matching over 9 bases. CDR1 is LNHNV, CDR2 YYDKDF, per germline (reference sequence). The CDR3 totals 17 residues. Trimming cost V 0 bases and J 2 bases; bases outside gene matches: 8. For the CDR3, the DNA is TGTGCCACCAGCAGAGATGGTCTGACAGGGGGAACCTACGAGCAGTACTTC. Its protein is CATSRDGLTGGTYEQYF.

This clone came up once. The chain is built from TRBV7-9 and TRBJ2-1; D is uncertain. Trimming took off 5 bases at V and 9 bases at J, with 8 bases between the two ends. The CDR3 covers 11 residues. CDR1 is SEHNR and CDR2 is FQNEAQ in the germline V gene (reference sequence). The CDR3 nucleotides are TGTGCCAGCAGCGGTAGTCCTGAGCAGTTCTTC. This codes for CASSGSPEQFF.

This chain links TRBV6-5 with TRBJ1-1, with D possibly matching TRBD1 (5 bases). Trimming removed 2 bases from V and 1 base from J, with 8 bases in between. Per the germline V gene, CDR1 is MNHEY and CDR2 is SVGAGI. There are 14 residues in the CDR3. The CDR3 DNA sequence: TGTGCCAGCAGTTACGACAGTAGGAACACTGAAGCTTTCTTT. It translates to CASSYDSRNTEAFF.

The chain is built from TRBV13 and TRBJ1-6; possible D gene TRBD1, 5 bases. The germline V gene encodes CDR1 PRHDT and CDR2 FYEKMQ (reference sequence). The CDR3 covers 16 residues. Trimming stripped 3 bases from V and 0 bases from J, with 9 bases between. For the CDR3, the DNA is TGTGCCAGCAGCTTTGGGGGGAGCTCCTATAATTCACCCCTCCACTTT. Amino acid sequence: CASSFGGSSYNSPLHF.

This chain uses TRBV5-6 with TRBJ2-7; D tentatively reads TRBD1 or TRBD2 (5 bases each). V lost 4 bases and J 1 base, leaving 15 bases between the germline ends. Germline V lookup: CDR1 SGHDT, CDR2 YYEEEE. This CDR3 has 15 amino acids. CDR3 in DNA: TGTGCCAGCAGCGGGGGTTTCGAAATTTCCTACGAGCAGTACTTC. It yields the protein CASSGGFEISYEQYF.

Comments on this clone: This sequence may be a read error, since a much larger clone differs from it by one base. Other DNA sequences in the same sample also yield this CDR3. This chain connects TRBV9 to TRBJ2-2, with D tentatively TRBD2 (5 bases). Trimming pared 0 bases from V and 4 bases from J, leaving 7 bases between. CDR3 length: 14 amino acids. Germline V lookup: CDR1 SGDLS, CDR2 YYNGEE. CDR3 in DNA: TGTGCCAGCAGCGTAGGAGGAGGCACCGGGGAGCTGTTTTTT. The encoded protein is CASSVGGGTGELFF.

The chain recombines TRBV6-1 with TRBJ2-7; unclear D gene. The CDR3 consists of 13 residues. V was cut by 6 bases and J by 3 bases, with 12 bases left in between. Looked up from germline, CDR1 is MNHNS and CDR2 is SASEGT. The CDR3 DNA is TGTGCCAGCAGCCACACTATCGTCTACGAGCAGTACTTC. This sequence encodes CASSHTIVYEQYF.

The V and J genes are TRBV5-4 and TRBJ2-1, with 8 bases fitting TRBD2. The length of the CDR3 is 15 residues. V shed 4 bases, J shed 2 bases, and the junction held 5 bases outside the gene matches. Germline V gene data show CDR1 as SGHNT and CDR2 as YYREEE (reference sequence). CDR3 loop: CASSRRGGTYNEQFF. The CDR3 DNA sequence: TGTGCCAGCAGCAGACGCGGGGGGACCTACAATGAGCAGTTCTTC.

The V gene is TRBV7-8, the J gene TRBJ1-2; D unresolved. The CDR3 loop spans 14 amino acids. CDR1 is SGHVS, CDR2 FQNEAQ, per germline. With 1 base removed from V and 8 bases from J, the gap between germline ends came to 14 bases. Here the CDR3 DNA reads TGTGCCAGCAGCTTAGAACGGCTCTCTGGCGGCTACACCTTC. This codes for CASSLERLSGGYTF.